This T cell receptor beta chain was documented in a study of cytomegalovirus exposure and HLA in healthy donors. The CDR3 covers 13 residues. Germline values: CDR1 SGHTA, CDR2 FQGTGA. Trimming took off 5 bases at V and 15 bases at J, with 20 bases between the two ends. It was with 60 Vbeta and 13 Jbeta primers that the PCR ran. Sequenced by immunoSEQ multiplex PCR; TCRdb stores in-frame clones only, minus some. Found here are about 140,000 clones, roughly 80% of them singletons; the top ten hold around 11%. The TCR comes from a man aged 18 to 29 in good health and CMV-seropositive. The V gene is TRBV7-3, the J gene TRBJ2-1, with D tentatively TRBD1 (6 bases). The sequencing sample was made of PBMCs. CDR3 protein: CASSGGHGAALFF. The CDR3 DNA follows: TGTGCCAGCAGCGGGGGACACGGGGCGGCCTTGTTCTTC.